These 21 T cell receptor beta chains share one sample of origin, sequenced in a study of OX40 agonist ivuxolimab in advanced cancers. Assay used: immunoSEQ multiplex PCR; TCRdb lists only in-frame clones, some missing. Seen here are roughly 70,000 clones, less than 90% observed once, and the top ten hold 0.65% to 0.7%. The sample in question was CD4+ or CD8+ T cells sorted from blood, obtained in a trial of the OX40 agonist ivuxolimab. The receptor set was obtained from an adult with an advanced solid tumor such as melanoma, head and neck, liver or kidney cancer.

J is TRBJ1-1 and V is TRBV2, with no clear D. The ends were cut back, 8 bases at V and 1 base at J, with 14 bases in the middle. CDR1 is SNHLY and CDR2 is FYNNEI in the germline V gene. The CDR3 extends over 14 amino acids. DNA for the CDR3: TGTGCCAGCCGATTCTGGGCCGAGAACACTGAAGCTTTCTTT. This codes for CASRFWAENTEAFF.

The chain joins TRBV11-2 to TRBJ2-3; 16 positions match TRBD2. The CDR3 spans 16 residues. Germline CDR1 reads SGHAT; CDR2 reads FQNNGV. J was trimmed by 6 bases and V by 4 bases; bases with no gene match: 4. Written as DNA, the CDR3 is TGTGCCAGCAGCTCGGGACTAGCGGGAGGGCCTGATACGCAGTATTTT. Residues: CASSSGLAGGPDTQYF.

This chain uses TRBV4-2 with TRBJ2-7, with D possibly called TRBD1 or TRBD2 (7 bases each). CDR1 and CDR2 (germline): LGHNA, YNFKEQ. This CDR3 is 14 amino acids long. V lost 1 base and J lost 6, with 13 bases in between. The CDR3 protein is CASSQAGGGFEQYF. CDR3 sequence (DNA): TGTGCCAGCAGCCAAGCAGGGGGGGGTTTCGAGCAGTACTTC.

The chain recombines TRBV25-1 with TRBJ1-3; D remains unclear. The germline V gene encodes CDR1 MGHDK and CDR2 SYGVNS. The CDR3 is made up of 15 amino acids. Deletions cut 7 bases from V and 1 base from J, with 14 bases between. The CDR3 loop reads CASTDGLLSGNTIYF. The DNA for the CDR3 is TGTGCCAGCACGGACGGACTCCTTTCTGGAAACACCATATATTTT.

The chain uses TRBV5-1 and TRBJ2-3; 12 nucleotides agree with TRBD2. Germline V lookup: CDR1 SGHRS, CDR2 YFSETQ. Trimming removed 3 bases from V and 4 bases from J; junction bases left unmatched: 6. The CDR3 runs to 16 residues. CDR3 nucleotides: TGCGCCAGCAGCTCAGGACTAGCGGGACGGGCAGATACGCAGTATTTT. Translation: CASSSGLAGRADTQYF.

The chain uses TRBV25-1 and TRBJ2-3, with 7 bases fitting TRBD1. Germline CDR1 reads MGHDK; CDR2 reads SYGVNS. Trimming at V came to 0 bases and at J to 0 bases, leaving 6 bases not matched to a gene. There are 17 residues in the CDR3. CDR3: CASSEYWDSLSTDTQYF. The CDR3 nucleotides are TGTGCCAGCAGTGAATATTGGGACAGCCTTAGCACAGATACGCAGTATTTT.

This rearrangement joins TRBV28 to TRBJ1-5; a weak D match, TRBD1 (5 bases). V lost 7 bases, J lost 6 bases, and 25 bases lay in between. Germline V lookup: CDR1 MDHEN, CDR2 SYDVKM. The CDR3 consists of 17 residues. The DNA of the CDR3 is TGTGCCAGCATTGCGGGGGACGCTATACCCTTGGGTCAGCCCCAGCATTTT. Its translation is CASIAGDAIPLGQPQHF.

A remark on this clone: Other DNA sequences within the sample encode an identical CDR3. The CDR3 loop reads CASSRTSGSYEQYF. Here the CDR3 DNA reads TGCGCCAGCAGCAGGACTAGCGGCTCCTACGAGCAGTACTTC. The chain is built from TRBV5-1 and TRBJ2-7; 10 nucleotides line up with TRBD2. Germline assignment: CDR1 SGHRS and CDR2 YFSETQ. This CDR3 region has 14 residues. The ends lost 4 bases at V and 0 bases at J; junction bases unmatched: 1. The whole variable domain, filled in from reference TRBV5-1 and TRBJ2-7, reads KAGVTQTPRYLIKTRGQQVTLSCSPISGHRSVSWYQQTPGQGLQFLFEYFSETQRNKGNFPGRFSGRQFSNSRSEMNVSTLELGDSALYLCASSRTSGSYEQYFGPGTRLTVT.

This clone was observed a handful of times. The V call is TRBV18, the J call TRBJ2-4; D is undetermined. The length of the CDR3 is 12 residues. Trimming shortened V by 1 base and J by 5 bases, and 3 bases separated the two germline ends. The V gene's germline CDR1 is KGHSH and CDR2 LQKENI. The CDR3 region is CASSPHENIQYF. The CDR3, as DNA: TGTGCCAGCTCACCACACGAAAACATTCAGTACTTC.

To note about this clone: The junction departs from the called germline gene at one end, perhaps through a read error. V is TRBV7-7 and J is TRBJ2-1; 8 bases are shared with TRBD1. Germline CDR1 is SSHAT and CDR2 is FNYEAQ (reference sequence). This CDR3 comprises 16 residues. As DNA, the CDR3 is TGTGCTAGCAGCCTCAGACAGGGGACGGCCTACAATGAGCAGTTCTTC. Its translation is CASSLRQGTAYNEQFF.

The V call is TRBV7-2, the J call TRBJ2-3; maybe TRBD2 (5 bases). The germline gives CDR1 SGHTA, CDR2 FQGNSA. The CDR3 has 14 residues. With 5 bases removed from V and 2 bases from J, the gap between germline ends came to 11 bases. Here the CDR3 reads CASSQGLDTDTQYF. CDR3 nucleotides: TGTGCCAGCAGCCAAGGACTTGACACAGATACGCAGTATTTT.

J is TRBJ2-7 and V is TRBV5-1; 7 bases are shared with TRBD1. CDR3 length: 14 amino acids. Losses at the gene ends were 7 bases for V and 3 bases for J; bases not matched to a gene: 10. The germline V gene has CDR1 SGHRS and CDR2 YFSETQ. CDR3 protein: CASSLGTDDYEQYF. The CDR3 DNA follows: TGCGCCAGCTCCCTTGGGACAGACGACTACGAGCAGTACTTC.

This clone was seen just once. The rearrangement joins TRBV7-2 to TRBJ2-1; 7 bases are shared with TRBD2. This CDR3 has 15 residues. Germline values: CDR1 SGHTA, CDR2 FQGNSA. J lost 8 bases, V lost 3 bases, and 10 bases had no gene match. DNA for the CDR3: TGTGCCAGCAGCTTTGAACGGCGGGAGTTTGATGAGCAGTTCTTC. It encodes CASSFERREFDEQFF.

V usage is TRBV4-1 and J usage is TRBJ2-7, with 8 bases lining up with TRBD2. This CDR3 is built from 16 residues. The trim removed 1 base at V and 2 bases at J, leaving 7 bases unmatched. Germline V gives CDR1 MGHRA, CDR2 YSYEKL. The CDR3 sequence is CASSQVPSGLPYEQYF. The CDR3 bases are TGCGCCAGCAGCCAAGTGCCTAGCGGGTTACCCTACGAGCAGTACTTC.

This rearrangement joins TRBV19 to TRBJ1-2, with D possibly TRBD1 on 5 matching bases. Trimming removed 3 bases from V and 5 bases from J, with 16 bases in between. In germline, CDR1 is LNHDA, CDR2 SQIVND (reference sequence). This CDR3 contains 15 residues. The CDR3 region has the DNA TGTGCCAGTAGTATCTCCGCAGGGTCAGAATATGGCTACACCTTC. This codes for CASSISAGSEYGYTF.

The chain carries TRBV7-8 and TRBJ2-7; D not certain. Trimming stripped 3 bases from V and 2 bases from J, with 11 bases between. In germline, CDR1 is SGHVS, CDR2 FQNEAQ. The CDR3 has 14 residues. CDR3 protein: CASSFKVGPYEQYF. CDR3 nucleotides: TGTGCCAGCAGCTTTAAGGTGGGCCCCTACGAGCAGTACTTC.

The V and J genes are TRBV19 and TRBJ2-2; unclear D gene. CDR1 and CDR2 from the germline V gene are LNHDA and SQIVND (reference sequence). The CDR3 is 14 amino acids. V lost 6 bases to trimming and J lost 1 base, with 9 bases between them. CDR3 sequence reads: CASRAYLNTGELFF. The CDR3 DNA reads TGTGCCAGTAGGGCGTACTTGAACACCGGGGAGCTGTTTTTT.

V and J are TRBV5-1 and TRBJ2-3; 7 positions match TRBD2. Germline CDR1 is SGHRS and CDR2 is YFSETQ. J gave up 2 bases and V 0 bases, and 6 bases lay outside the gene matches. This CDR3 region has 16 residues. The CDR3 here is CASSLAGGRYTDTQYF. The CDR3 nucleotides are TGCGCCAGCAGCTTGGCCGGGGGGAGATACACAGATACGCAGTATTTT.

V gene TRBV5-1 combines with J gene TRBJ2-1; 12 bases align to TRBD2. In germline, CDR1 is SGHRS, CDR2 YFSETQ. V was clipped by 3 bases and J by 1 base; unmatched bases: 2. The CDR3 runs 16 residues. The CDR3 is CASSSTSGSSYNEQFF. CDR3 nucleotides: TGCGCCAGCAGCTCGACTAGCGGGAGTTCCTACAATGAGCAGTTCTTC.

This clone was seen a single time. This chain links TRBV5-8 with TRBJ2-2; TRBD1 aligns across 8 bases. Looked up from germline, CDR1 is SGHTS and CDR2 is YDEGEE. The V segment lost 4 bases and the J segment 5 bases; nucleotides outside the gene matches: 7. CDR3 length equals 15 residues. CDR3 region: CASSPRTGWTGELFF. CDR3 in DNA: TGTGCCAGCAGCCCTAGGACAGGGTGGACCGGGGAGCTGTTTTTT.

The V gene is TRBV29-1, the J gene TRBJ2-3, with 7 bases lining up with TRBD1. This CDR3 has 13 amino acids. Trimming at V came to 4 bases and at J to 1 base, leaving 2 bases not matched to a gene. From germline, CDR1 is SQVTM and CDR2 ANQGSEA. The CDR3 loop is CSVGQGGTDTQYF. The CDR3 nucleotides read TGCAGCGTTGGACAGGGCGGCACAGATACGCAGTATTTT.